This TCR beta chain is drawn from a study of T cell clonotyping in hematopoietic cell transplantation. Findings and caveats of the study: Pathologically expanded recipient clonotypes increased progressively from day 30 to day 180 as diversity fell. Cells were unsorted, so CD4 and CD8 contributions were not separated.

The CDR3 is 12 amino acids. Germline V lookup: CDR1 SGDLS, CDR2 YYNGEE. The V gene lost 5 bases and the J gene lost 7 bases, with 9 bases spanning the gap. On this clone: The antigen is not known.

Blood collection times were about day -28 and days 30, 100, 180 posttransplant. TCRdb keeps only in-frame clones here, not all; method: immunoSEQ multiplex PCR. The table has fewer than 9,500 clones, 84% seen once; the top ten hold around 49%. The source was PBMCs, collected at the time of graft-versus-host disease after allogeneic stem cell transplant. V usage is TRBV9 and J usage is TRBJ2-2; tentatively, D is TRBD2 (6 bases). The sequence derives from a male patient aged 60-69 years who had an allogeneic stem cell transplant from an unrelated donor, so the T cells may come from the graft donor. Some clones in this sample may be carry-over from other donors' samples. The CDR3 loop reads CASRGGDGELFF. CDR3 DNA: TGTGCCAGCAGGGGAGGAGACGGGGAGCTGTTTTTT.